A selection of T cell receptor beta chains follows, all from one sample in a study of T-cell reconstitution after alpha-beta-depleted transplantation in children. TCRdb called the PCR reads again in MiXCR, with one record for every CDR3 protein. The repertoire holds some 440,000 distinct CDR3 sequences, with about 16% as singletons. Source: PBMCs, mostly from graft donor cells, taken 360 days after TCRalphabeta/CD19-depleted stem cell transplant. All receptors derive from a boy in the first two years of life who had a stem cell transplant for Wiskott-Aldrich syndrome, so the T cells may come from the graft donor. Each CDR3 is given with its conserved first and last residue. Fields, in order: V gene, clone size, CDR3 length, CDR3 protein. Size is omitted from some rows. Given values are once, few, many or a class for expanded clones.

TRBV29-1	.	16	CSVAGVLAGKKDTQYF
TRBV11-2	.	15	CATNSGRRNTGELFF
TRBV20-1	few	15	CSAHPPTSGEETQYF
TRBV15	.	13	CATSSGPYQPQHF
TRBV20-1	.	12	CSASDRVDEQYF
TRBV11-2	few	17	CASSLYLNSGSSYEQYF
TRBV29-1	few	13	CSVEGATYDEQYF
TRBV11-1	.	17	CASSLGSPGRKNTEAFF
TRBV6-1	few	14	CASKWTGITGELFF
TRBV18	many	15	CASSPTSGTYNEQFF
TRBV5-1	.	14	CASSLLAASHEQYF
TRBV12-3/TRBV12-4	.	16	CASSNGTVRYYNEQFF
TRBV7-9	many	14	CASSLGAEGDTQYF
TRBV20-1	once	13	CSFPGQGAREQYF
TRBV7-2	.	14	CASSWQTGGYEQYF
TRBV5-1	.	15	CASSPGTIARETQYF
TRBV6-5	.	14	CASSYVAYQETQYF
TRBV5-1	many	12	CASSLGSTEAFF
TRBV3-1	few	14	CASSPGLKNRGQFF
TRBV12-3/TRBV12-4	few	13	CATRPRGTDTQYF
TRBV12-3/TRBV12-4	few	15	CASSLSGRSYNEQFF
TRBV5-1	few	14	CASSSGLVGYEQYF
TRBV9	.	15	CASSVEGTGEETQYF
TRBV7-2	.	13	CASSSGLAGEQFF
TRBV15	few	14	CATSRDSLDETQYF
TRBV27	many	11	CASSFGNEQFF
TRBV7-2	.	15	CASSSQRVSTDTQYF
TRBV7-2	few	15	CASSLDFGTWETQYF
TRBV5-1	.	15	CASSSLAGGPGEQFF
TRBV3-1	few	14	CASSQSSGGGELFF
TRBV11-2	few	14	CASSPNRVQETQYF
TRBV10-1	.	12	CASGRNTGSCFF
TRBV25-1	few	13	CASSGIGGYEQYF
TRBV13	few	15	CASSLGVLVYNEQFF
TRBV6-5	.	14	CASSYPGPPYEQYF
TRBV5-1	few	14	CASSLSRVGNEQFF
TRBV10-2	.	13	CASSEAKASEQYF
TRBV15	few	11	CATSEGTSGYF
TRBV10-3	few	13	CAIRPTGGDGYTF
TRBV20-1	few	13	CSAGRMAIGEQYF
TRBV4-2	few	15	CASRPPGRMNSPLHF
TRBV7-8	.	15	CASSLAGLADYEQYF
TRBV5-5	few	17	CASSLKLIFANTGELFF
TRBV20-1	.	11	CSARSRETQYF
TRBV20-1	.	16	CSARRGLAGPTGELFF
TRBV11-2	few	14	CASSLDLSYNEQFF
TRBV18	few	16	CASSPPAGGGKYEQYF
TRBV20-1	few	14	CSARSLQGGGELFF
TRBV15	few	13	CATSRDHNSPLHF
TRBV12-3/TRBV12-4	.	16	CASTSNLGGPYNEQFF
TRBV10-3	.	15	CAISEASGRANEQFF
TRBV5-1	few	19	CASSSVRDRDWALGNEQYF
TRBV7-9	many	12	CASSWGDTEAFF
TRBV6-1	.	15	CASKRRDSNSYGQYF
TRBV11-2	.	15	CASSLGRQRTDTQYF
TRBV20-1	.	15	CSARGLAGGPYEQYF
TRBV12-3/TRBV12-4	.	15	CASSFRGPLQETQYF